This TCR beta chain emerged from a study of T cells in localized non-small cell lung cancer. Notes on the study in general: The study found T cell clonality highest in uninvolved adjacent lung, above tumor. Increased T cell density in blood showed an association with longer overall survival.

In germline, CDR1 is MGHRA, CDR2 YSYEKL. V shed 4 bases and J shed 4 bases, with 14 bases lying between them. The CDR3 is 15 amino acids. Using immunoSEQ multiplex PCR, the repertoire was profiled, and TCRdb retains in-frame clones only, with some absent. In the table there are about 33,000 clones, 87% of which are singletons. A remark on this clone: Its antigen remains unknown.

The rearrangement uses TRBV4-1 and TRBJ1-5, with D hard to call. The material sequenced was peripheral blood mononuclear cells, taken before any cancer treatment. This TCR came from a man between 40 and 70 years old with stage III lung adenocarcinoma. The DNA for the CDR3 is TGCGCCAGCAGCCCCGGGGATACCTTGAATCAGCCCCAGCATTTT. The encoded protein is CASSPGDTLNQPQHF.